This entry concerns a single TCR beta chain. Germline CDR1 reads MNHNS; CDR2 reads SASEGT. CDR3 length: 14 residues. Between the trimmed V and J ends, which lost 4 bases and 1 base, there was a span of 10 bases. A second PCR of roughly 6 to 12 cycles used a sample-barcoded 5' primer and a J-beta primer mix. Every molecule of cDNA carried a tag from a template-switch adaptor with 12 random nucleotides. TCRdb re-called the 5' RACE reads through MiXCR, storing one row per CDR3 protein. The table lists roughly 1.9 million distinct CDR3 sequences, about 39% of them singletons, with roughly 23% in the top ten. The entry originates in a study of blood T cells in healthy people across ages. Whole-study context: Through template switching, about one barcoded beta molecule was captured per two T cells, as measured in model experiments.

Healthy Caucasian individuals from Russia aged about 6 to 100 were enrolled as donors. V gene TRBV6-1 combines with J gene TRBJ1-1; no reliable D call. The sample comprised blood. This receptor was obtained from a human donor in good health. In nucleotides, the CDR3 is TGTGCCAGCAGTGTTCCCGCAGAGAACACTGAAGCTTTCTTT. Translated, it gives CASSVPAENTEAFF.